This entry describes one T cell receptor beta chain. The record originates from a study of blood T cell repertoires in COVID-19. Study context: Collection of acute and convalescent COVID-19 samples took place in the United States, Italy and Spain. T cells, B-cell-depleted T cells, or PBMCs provided the cDNA or gDNA that served as material.

Authors' methods: Amplified reference gene primers provided the basis for estimating nucleated cell counts. Assay used: immunoSEQ multiplex PCR; TCRdb lists only in-frame clones, some missing. V and J calls and clone size are given by that table; D and trimming were obtained from the DNA. This repertoire shows approximately 500,000 clones, roughly 89% found once; its top ten account for roughly 0.92%. V lost 3 bases to trimming and J lost 0 bases, with 9 bases between them. The CDR3 spans 14 residues. Germline loops: CDR1 SGHVS, CDR2 FQNEAQ. The Seattle site enrolled patients during active infection and followed them longitudinally.

This sequence joins TRBV7-8 and TRBJ2-7, with TRBD1 as a possible D gene (5 bases). Material for sequencing was peripheral blood. The TCR sequence derives from a man aged 18 to 30 with COVID-19, enrolled during active disease. The CDR3 DNA sequence: TGTGCCAGCAGCTTGTGGGGCCCCTCCTACGAGCAGTACTTC. Its translation: CASSLWGPSYEQYF.